Shown below are 16 T cell receptor beta chains from a single sample sequenced in a study of shared clonotypes between healthy human individuals. Libraries were prepared by immunoSEQ multiplex PCR; TCRdb keeps only in-frame clonotypes and omits some of them. The table includes around 1.1 million clones, around 77% detected once. The sample was memory CD4+ T cells from PBMCs. Subset meaning: CD45RA-negative fraction. The receptors shown here come from a man aged 18 to 30 in good health. Some clones in this sample may be carry-over from other donors' samples.

This clone occurred once. This chain uses TRBV5-1 with TRBJ2-5; D gene unclear. The V end was cut by 1 base, the J end by 5 bases, with 9 bases between. The CDR3 has 13 amino acids. Germline V lookup: CDR1 SGHRS, CDR2 YFSETQ. The CDR3 spells CASSLNTDETQYF. CDR3 DNA: TGCGCCAGCAGCTTGAATACAGATGAGACCCAGTACTTC.

The rearrangement uses TRBV5-1 and TRBJ2-5, with TRBD1 matching 9 bases. This CDR3 has 15 amino acids. CDR1 SGHRS and CDR2 YFSETQ come from the germline V gene. The trim removed 4 bases at V and 4 bases at J, leaving 8 bases unmatched. CDR3 amino acids: CASSPVPGQGETQYF. The CDR3 nucleotides are TGCGCCAGCAGCCCGGTCCCGGGACAGGGAGAGACCCAGTACTTC.

The chain carries TRBV5-5 and TRBJ2-7; D possibly matches TRBD1 or TRBD2 (5 bases each). The CDR3 is made up of 14 amino acids. Germline V gene lookup returns CDR1 SGHKS and CDR2 YYEKEE (reference sequence). Trimming took off 4 bases at V and 3 bases at J, with 14 bases between the two ends. The CDR3 nucleotides are TGTGCCAGCAGCCCAGACTCGGGGCTCTACGAGCAGTACTTC. Protein sequence: CASSPDSGLYEQYF. Full variable domain (outside the CDR3, taken from reference TRBV5-5 and TRBJ2-7): DAGVTQSPTHLIKTRGQQVTLRCSPISGHKSVSWYQQVLGQGPQFIFQYYEKEERGRGNFPDRFSARQFPNYSSELNVNALLLGDSALYLCASSPDSGLYEQYFGPGTRLTVT.

The chain has TRBV28 and TRBJ1-5; a possible D gene is TRBD1 (5 bases). Germline assignment: CDR1 MDHEN and CDR2 SYDVKM. The CDR3 consists of 15 residues. The V end was cut by 2 bases, the J end by 6 bases, with 14 bases between. CDR3 loop: CASSLPRARGQPQHF. The CDR3, as DNA: TGTGCCAGCAGTTTACCTCGGGCGAGGGGTCAGCCCCAGCATTTT.

This chain connects TRBV27 to TRBJ1-1; D gene unclear. The V and J ends lost 5 bases and 4 bases respectively, with 11 bases between them. From germline, CDR1 is MNHEY and CDR2 SMNVEV (reference sequence). This CDR3 has 13 amino acids. The CDR3 loop is CASSPRRVTEAFF. The CDR3 DNA is TGTGCCAGCAGTCCCAGACGGGTCACTGAAGCTTTCTTT.

The rearrangement joins TRBV19 to TRBJ2-5; D is perhaps TRBD2 (5 bases). Trimming took off 5 bases at V and 7 bases at J, with 23 bases between the two ends. The germline V gene encodes CDR1 LNHDA and CDR2 SQIVND (reference sequence). The CDR3 extends over 16 amino acids. As DNA, the CDR3 is TGTGCCAGTAGTCCCTGGAGTGAGGGAGTGCCCAGGACCCAGTACTTC. The encoded protein is CASSPWSEGVPRTQYF. Supplemented by reference TRBV19 and TRBJ2-5, the full variable domain reads DGGITQSPKYLFRKEGQNVTLSCEQNLNHDAMYWYRQDPGQGLRLIYYSQIVNDFQKGDIAEGYSVSREKKESFPLTVTSAQKNPTAFYLCASSPWSEGVPRTQYFGPGTRLLVL.

This sequence joins TRBV28 and TRBJ1-2; the D gene is possibly TRBD1 (5 bases). CDR3 length equals 15 residues. V dropped 6 bases and J dropped 2 bases, with 16 bases sitting between them. The germline V gene has CDR1 MDHEN and CDR2 SYDVKM. CDR3 DNA: TGTGCCAGCAGCCTCCCCCGGGGCCCAAACTATGGCTACACCTTC. Amino acids: CASSLPRGPNYGYTF.

The rearrangement uses TRBV9 and TRBJ2-7; the match to TRBD1 covers 7 bases. The junction had 3 bases not matched to a gene; V was cut back by 3 bases and J by 3 bases. The CDR3 is 13 amino acids. CDR1 and CDR2 from the germline V gene are SGDLS and YYNGEE. The CDR3 DNA follows: TGTGCCAGCAGCGGGGGACAGTTCTACGAGCAGTACTTC. This translates into CASSGGQFYEQYF.

Turning to this clone: This may come from a read error, since a much larger clone is one base off. The chain couples TRBV11-2 to TRBJ2-1; 11 bases line up with TRBD2. Per germline, CDR1 SGHAT and CDR2 FQNNGV. V lost 5 bases and J lost 9; bases outside the gene matches: 3. This CDR3 spans 13 amino acids. The CDR3 nucleotides read TGTGCCAGCAGCGTAGCGGGAGGGGGTGAGCAGTTCTTC. It yields the protein CASSVAGGGEQFF.

This clone was observed a single time. V is TRBV7-3 and J is TRBJ2-1; 8 bases fit TRBD2. Per germline, CDR1 SGHTA and CDR2 FQGTGA. The V segment lost 5 bases and the J segment 6 bases; nucleotides outside the gene matches: 9. This CDR3 contains 15 residues. CDR3 amino acids: CASSDGTRVVNEQFF. For the CDR3, the DNA is TGTGCCAGCAGCGATGGGACTAGAGTGGTCAATGAGCAGTTCTTC.

V usage is TRBV25-1 and J usage is TRBJ1-5; the D is unclear. CDR1 MGHDK and CDR2 SYGVNS come from the germline V gene. Trimming left V 1 base short and J 2 bases short, with 6 bases between. The CDR3 sequence is 14 residues long. In DNA, the CDR3 is TGTGCCAGCAGTGAATCCCTCGGCAATCAGCCCCAGCATTTT. Translation gives CASSESLGNQPQHF.

This chain joins TRBV20-1 and TRBJ1-2; D is unclear. CDR3 length: 11 amino acids. Trimming removed 8 bases from V and 6 bases from J, with 13 bases in between. Per the germline V gene, CDR1 is DFQATT and CDR2 is SNEGSKA (reference sequence). In nucleotides, the CDR3 is TGCAGTTCGTACGGGGATCATGGCTACACCTTC. Translation: CSSYGDHGYTF.

The genes are TRBV11-3 and TRBJ2-2; D not certain. CDR1 and CDR2 from the germline V gene are SGHNT and YENEEA. There are 14 residues in the CDR3. With 3 bases removed from V and 3 bases from J, the gap between germline ends came to 8 bases. This CDR3 is CASSFRADTGELFF. DNA of the CDR3: TGTGCCAGCAGCTTTAGGGCGGACACCGGGGAGCTGTTTTTT.

The sample holds one count of this clone. This chain links TRBV5-1 with TRBJ2-1, with 10 bases matching TRBD1. Germline CDR1 reads SGHRS; CDR2 reads YFSETQ. With V trimmed by 5 bases and J by 6 bases, 11 bases remained unmatched. The CDR3 totals 16 residues. The CDR3 DNA follows: TGCGCCAGCAGTCAAGGTGGGGGACAGGGGTCCAATGAGCAGTTCTTC. It specifies CASSQGGGQGSNEQFF.

This clone occurred once. The missing conserved phenylalanine or tryptophan at the end of this CDR3 makes a read error likely. Because the CDR3's place on the DNA is in doubt, the DNA is left out and the CDR3 is given as listed by TCRdb. The CDR3 loop reads CASSSPHIHTVVL. The chain uses TRBV28 and TRBJ2-7. The germline V gene has CDR1 MDHEN and CDR2 SYDVKM. A total of 13 residues make up the CDR3, ends included.

CDR3 DNA sequence: TGTGCCAGCTCACCAGACACTTTCGGTGAGCAGTTCTTC. Protein product: CASSPDTFGEQFF. This chain connects TRBV18 to TRBJ2-1; D is uncertain. Germline assignment: CDR1 KGHSH and CDR2 LQKENI. The CDR3 sequence is 13 residues long. Trimming removed 2 bases from V and 9 bases from J, with 11 bases in between.